One and the same sample provided the 7 T cell receptor beta chains below, sequenced in a study of graft-versus-host responses after intestinal transplantation (dated by TCRdb to about 2021). Libraries were made using the immunoSEQ multiplex PCR assay. The table comes from immuneACCESS by way of TCRdb, which keeps in-frame sequences with V and J called. Part of the clones is missing from these tables; in studies checked, under half for an unresolved V gene and the rest for unknown reasons. The sample table contains 75,000 to 100,000 clones; only one count was recorded for around 93% of them. The leading ten clones occupy around 0.49% of the sample. The time point label on this specimen signifies: cells obtained before transplantation from donor or recipient. The antigens these receptors bind are not known. Here the sequenced sample was unstimulated CD8+ T cells sorted from spleen or lymph node cells, taken before intestinal transplant. Source of these receptors: a human donor who received an intestinal transplant.

CDR3 DNA: TGTGCCATCAGTGAGTCTCAGGGCAGCAATCAGCCCCAGCATTTT. Its protein product is CAISESQGSNQPQHF. J is TRBJ1-5 and V is TRBV10-3, with D perhaps matching TRBD1 (5 bases). Germline lookup yields CDR1 ENHRY and CDR2 SYGVKD. CDR3 length: 15 amino acids. V dropped 0 bases and J dropped 1 base, with 7 bases sitting between them.

Concerning this clone itself: In the same sample, other DNA sequences code for this CDR3. V and J are TRBV4-1 and TRBJ1-6; tentatively, D is TRBD1 (6 bases). Germline V gene sequence: CDR1 MGHRA, CDR2 YSYEKL. The CDR3 extends over 15 amino acids. Trimming left V 0 bases short and J 7 bases short, with 10 bases between. The CDR3: CASSQEGGRNSPLHF. The CDR3 DNA sequence: TGCGCCAGCAGCCAAGAGGGGGGGCGGAATTCACCCCTCCACTTT.

CDR3 loop: CASSQDGGTQETQYF. The CDR3 region has the DNA TGTGCCAGCAGCCAAGATGGTGGGACACAAGAGACCCAGTACTTC. V gene TRBV4-2 combines with J gene TRBJ2-5; perhaps TRBD1 as D (6 bases). The CDR3 loop spans 15 amino acids. V was trimmed by 0 bases and J by 2 bases, leaving 10 bases between them. CDR1 and CDR2 (germline): LGHNA, YNFKEQ.

V and J are TRBV7-8 and TRBJ1-4; D is perhaps TRBD1 (6 bases). V lost 6 bases and J 7 bases, leaving 21 bases between the germline ends. CDR1 is SGHVS, CDR2 FQNEAQ, per germline. This CDR3 contains 16 residues. Here the CDR3 DNA reads TGTGCCAGCAGTCCTAGGGGGGGGCAGGACGGTGAAAAACTGTTTTTT. Encoded protein: CASSPRGGQDGEKLFF. Based on the CDR3 plus reference TRBV7-8 and TRBJ1-4, the full variable domain is GAGVSQSPRYKVAKRGQDVALRCDPISGHVSLFWYQQALGQGPEFLTYFQNEAQLDKSGLPSDRFFAERPEGSVSTLKIQRTQQEDSAVYLCASSPRGGQDGEKLFFGSGTQLSVL.

This clone was observed a single time. J is TRBJ1-5 and V is TRBV4-1; D remains unclear. Trimming shortened V by 0 bases and J by 5 bases, and 8 bases separated the two germline ends. This CDR3 contains 14 residues. From germline, CDR1 is MGHRA and CDR2 YSYEKL. CDR3 residues: CASSQERFHQPQHF. CDR3 coding DNA: TGCGCCAGCAGCCAAGAGAGGTTCCATCAGCCCCAGCATTTT.

The V call is TRBV6-1, the J call TRBJ2-5; 8 nucleotides agree with TRBD2. Germline trimming cut 6 bases from V and 2 bases from J; bases unmatched to any gene: 8. The CDR3 covers 15 residues. Germline lookup yields CDR1 MNHNS and CDR2 SASEGT. Here the CDR3 reads CASRALAGEQETQYF. The DNA for the CDR3 is TGTGCCAGCAGGGCTCTAGCGGGCGAACAAGAGACCCAGTACTTC.

The chain couples TRBV4-1 to TRBJ2-1; 14 bases agree with TRBD2. CDR1 and CDR2 from the germline V gene are MGHRA and YSYEKL. The CDR3 extends over 14 amino acids. Germline trimming cut 4 bases from V and 10 bases from J; bases unmatched to any gene: 3. CDR3 sequence reads: CASSLGTSGGEQFF. For the CDR3, the DNA is TGCGCCAGCAGCCTCGGGACTAGCGGGGGAGAGCAGTTCTTC.